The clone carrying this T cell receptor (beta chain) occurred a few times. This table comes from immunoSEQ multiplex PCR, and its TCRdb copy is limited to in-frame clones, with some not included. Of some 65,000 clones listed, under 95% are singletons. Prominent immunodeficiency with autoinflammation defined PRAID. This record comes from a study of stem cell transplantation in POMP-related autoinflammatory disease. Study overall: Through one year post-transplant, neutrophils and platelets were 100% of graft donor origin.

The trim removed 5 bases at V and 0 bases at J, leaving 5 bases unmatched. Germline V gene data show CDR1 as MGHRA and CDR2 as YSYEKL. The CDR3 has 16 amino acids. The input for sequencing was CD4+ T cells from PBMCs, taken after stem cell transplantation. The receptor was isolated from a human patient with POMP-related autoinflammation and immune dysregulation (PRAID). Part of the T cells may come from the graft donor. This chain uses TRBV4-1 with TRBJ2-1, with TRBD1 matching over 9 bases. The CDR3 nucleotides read TGCGCCAGCAGCTCCCCGACAGGGGGCTCCTACAATGAGCAGTTCTTC. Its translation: CASSSPTGGSYNEQFF.